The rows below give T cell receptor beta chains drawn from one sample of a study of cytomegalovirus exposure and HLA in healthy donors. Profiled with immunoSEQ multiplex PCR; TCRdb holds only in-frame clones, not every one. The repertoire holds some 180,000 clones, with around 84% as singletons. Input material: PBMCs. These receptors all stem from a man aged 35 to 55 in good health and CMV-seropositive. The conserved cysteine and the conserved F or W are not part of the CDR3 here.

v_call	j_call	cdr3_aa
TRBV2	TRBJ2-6	ASSSWAGLLSGANVLT
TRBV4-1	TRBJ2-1	ASSQDSQLFVYNEQF
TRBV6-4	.	ASSEGAGNSYEQY
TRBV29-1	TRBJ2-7	SVENTYEQY
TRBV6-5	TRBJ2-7	ASSPQRDFYEQY
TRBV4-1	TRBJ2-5	ASSHQGETQY
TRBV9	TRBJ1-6	ASSVAPRRDNSPLH
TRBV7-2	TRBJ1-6	ASSLDQTGTNSPLH
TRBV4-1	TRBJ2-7	ASSQVHDLPYEQY
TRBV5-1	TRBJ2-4	ASSLETGKAKNIQY
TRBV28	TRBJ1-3	ASTAGQSSGNTIY
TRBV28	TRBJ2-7	ASSLSQRSSYEQY
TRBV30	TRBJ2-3	AWTSGTGTDTQY
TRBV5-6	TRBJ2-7	ASSLKDGLYEQY